A single T cell receptor beta chain is shown here with its context. In the authors' methods: Reference gene primers were amplified, and this amplification served to estimate nucleated cell counts. The repertoire was sequenced with immunoSEQ multiplex PCR; TCRdb's copy has only in-frame clones and lacks some. Clonal size and the V and J genes are those of that table, whereas D and trimming came from the DNA. In the table there are approximately 100,000 clones, roughly 87% of which are singletons. The data originate from a study of blood T cell repertoires in COVID-19. About the study: PBMCs, B-cell-depleted T cells, or T cells provided the cDNA or gDNA that made up the material.

The sample consisted of peripheral blood. This receptor was identified in a woman in her sixties with acute or convalescent COVID-19.

CDR3 loop: CASNTGQVVGELFF. The CDR3 DNA reads as TGTGCCAGCAATACGGGACAGGTTGTCGGGGAGCTGTTTTTT. The chain employs TRBV6-5 and TRBJ2-2; 8 bases align to TRBD1. The CDR3 has 14 amino acids. The junction had 8 bases not matched to a gene; V was cut back by 7 bases and J by 7 bases. Per the germline V gene, CDR1 is MNHEY and CDR2 is SVGAGI.